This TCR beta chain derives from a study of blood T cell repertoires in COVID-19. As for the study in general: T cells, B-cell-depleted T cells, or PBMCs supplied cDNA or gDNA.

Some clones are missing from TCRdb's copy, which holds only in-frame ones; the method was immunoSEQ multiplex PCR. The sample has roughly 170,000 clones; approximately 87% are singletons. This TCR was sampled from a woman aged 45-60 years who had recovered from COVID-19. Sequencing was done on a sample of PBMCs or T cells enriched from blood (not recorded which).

The CDR3 DNA is TGTGCCAGCAGTCCTCAGGGTAGCAATCAGCCCCAGCATTTT. This encodes CASSPQGSNQPQHF. The chain carries TRBV27 and TRBJ1-5, with a weak D call TRBD1 (5 bases). Germline CDR1 is MNHEY and CDR2 is SMNVEV (reference sequence). The CDR3 runs to 14 residues. The V end lost 5 bases, the J end lost 0 bases, and 8 bases lay between the germline ends.